This T cell receptor (beta chain) was retrieved from a study of cytomegalovirus exposure and HLA in healthy donors. Germline CDR1 is MNHEY and CDR2 is SMNVEV (reference sequence). The CDR3 spans 16 residues. V gave up 1 base and J gave up 0 bases, with 9 bases separating them. Study findings and constraints: As confirmed in vitro, a few CMV-associated chains were specific for CMV antigens. The dataset shows that most TCR sequences were rare, while some public TCRs occurred in many donors. Associated with cytomegalovirus, according to the listing, were 170 or so TCR beta chains.

This clone was observed once. Antigen: not known. Here immunoSEQ multiplex PCR was the method, and the copy in TCRdb shows in-frame clones only, minus some. The sample yields approximately 140,000 clones, roughly 90% seen once. The V gene is TRBV27, the J gene TRBJ2-2; D is ambiguous. The source of this sequence is a man in his late teens or twenties in good health and CMV-seronegative. Sequencing was carried out using PBMCs. The CDR3 loop reads CASSLLGASNTGELFF. The CDR3 DNA reads TGTGCCAGCAGTTTATTGGGCGCTTCGAACACCGGGGAGCTGTTTTTT.